This T cell receptor beta chain was identified during a study of preoperative IRX-2 immunotherapy in early breast cancer. Treatment meaning: preoperative locoregional IRX-2 cytokine immunotherapy. Patients received preoperative, locoregional IRX-2 cytokine immunotherapy in a phase Ib study. The protocol was immunoSEQ multiplex PCR, while the TCRdb copy is restricted to in-frame clones and leaves out a portion. Altogether 20,000 to 30,000 clones are present, around 75% being singletons, with the ten largest covering less than 2.5%. V lost 0 bases, J lost 2 bases, and 4 bases lay in between. In germline, CDR1 is SGHVT, CDR2 SQSDAQ. The CDR3 extends over 13 amino acids.

This sample comprised lymph node tissue, obtained before IRX-2 immunotherapy. The chain links TRBV7-4 to TRBJ1-1, with D uncertain. The clonotype was recovered from a human donor with breast cancer. CDR3 residues: CASSLALNTEAFF. The DNA of the CDR3 is TGTGCCAGCAGCTTAGCCCTTAACACTGAAGCTTTCTTT. The whole variable domain, remainder taken from reference TRBV7-4 and TRBJ1-1, is GAGVSQSPRYKVAKRGRDVALRCDSISGHVTLYWYRQTLGQGSEVLTYSQSDAQRDKSGRPSGRFSAERPERSVSTLKIQRTEQGDSAVYLCASSLALNTEAFFGQGTRLTVV.